This TCR beta chain was sequenced in a study of blood T cell repertoires in COVID-19. Study details: The analysed material was cDNA or gDNA that came from T cells, B-cell-depleted T cells, or PBMCs.

Trimming left V 0 bases short and J 3 bases short, with 11 bases between. Germline V CDR1 and CDR2: SGHAT, FQNNGV. The CDR3 is 15 residues long. Sequenced by immunoSEQ multiplex PCR; TCRdb stores in-frame clones only, minus some. The sample includes approximately 310,000 clones, about nine tenths of them seen just once. Material: PBMCs or T cells enriched from blood (not recorded which). The chain joins TRBV11-2 to TRBJ1-1; D possibly corresponds to TRBD1 (5 bases). This sequence was found in a man in his 60s who had recovered from COVID-19. CDR3 DNA sequence: TGTGCCAGCAGCTTAGATCTGGGCAGGGACACTGAAGCTTTCTTT. Translating gives CASSLDLGRDTEAFF.